These 32 T cell receptor beta chains originate from one sample sequenced in a study of Ad26.COV2.S vaccination and SARS-CoV-2 variants (dated by TCRdb to about 2021). The library was obtained by the immunoSEQ multiplex PCR assay. The table comes from immuneACCESS by way of TCRdb, which keeps in-frame sequences with V and J called. Part of the clones is missing from these tables; in studies checked, under half for an unresolved V gene and the rest for unknown reasons. Across this sample there are about 440,000 clones, with roughly 91% seen only once. Around 4.2% of the sample comes from the top ten. The treatment or condition label of this sample denotes: over 15 received Ad26.COV2.S at low or high dose, single or two shots; 5 received placebo; per-sample allocation not given. For vaccine and placebo recipients, repertoires were sequenced using samples collected on day 63 after the first injection.

This specimen was peripheral blood, taken in a trial of Ad26.COV2.S vaccine versus placebo. These receptors came from a person aged 18-65 years who received the Ad26.COV2.S COVID-19 vaccine or a placebo.

This clone was observed once. This rearrangement joins TRBV7-2 to TRBJ2-5; 7 bases agree with TRBD2. The CDR3 contains 15 residues. V lost 1 base, J lost 5 bases, and 7 bases stayed unmatched. The germline V gene encodes CDR1 SGHTA and CDR2 FQGNSA. The CDR3 nucleotides are TGTGCCAGCAGCTTAGGGGGCGGGAGCGGCGAGACCCAGTACTTC. Translated: CASSLGGGSGETQYF.

The sample holds a few counts of this clone. This chain connects TRBV4-2 to TRBJ1-2; TRBD1 matches 9 bases. The CDR3 consists of 18 residues. Germline values: CDR1 LGHNA, CDR2 YNFKEQ. The ends lost 4 bases at V and 2 bases at J; junction bases unmatched: 14. CDR3 loop: CASSPTALGDRANYGYTF. The CDR3 DNA reads TGTGCCAGCAGCCCCACCGCGTTGGGGGACAGGGCCAACTATGGCTACACCTTC.

The chain has TRBV27 and TRBJ1-2; a possible D gene is TRBD1 (6 bases). Between the trimmed V and J ends, which lost 5 bases and 3 bases, there was a span of 16 bases. CDR3 size: 15 residues. Looked up from germline, CDR1 is MNHEY and CDR2 is SMNVEV (reference sequence). CDR3 protein: CASSRNRELDYGYTF. DNA of the CDR3: TGTGCCAGCAGTCGGAACAGGGAGTTGGACTATGGCTACACCTTC.

The chain combines TRBV11-3 with TRBJ2-1; the D gene is possibly TRBD2 (5 bases). CDR1 is SGHNT, CDR2 YENEEA, per germline. Deletions cut 5 bases from V and 10 bases from J, with 15 bases between. The CDR3 is 13 residues long. CDR3 protein: CASSRISAGEQFF. The CDR3 nucleotides are TGTGCCAGCAGCCGTATTTCGGCGGGCGAGCAGTTCTTC. Variable domain in full (rest from reference TRBV11-3 and TRBJ2-1): EAGVVQSPRYKIIEKKQPVAFWCNPISGHNTLYWYLQNLGQGPELLIRYENEEAVDDSQLPKDRFSAERLKGVDSTLKIQPAELGDSAVYLCASSRISAGEQFFGPGTRLTVL.

This chain connects TRBV30 to TRBJ2-7, with TRBD1 as a possible D gene (5 bases). Trimming removed 5 bases from V and 2 bases from J, with 10 bases in between. The CDR3 has 12 residues. The germline V gene has CDR1 GTSNPN and CDR2 SVGIG (reference sequence). CDR3 DNA sequence: TGTGCCTGGGGCGACAGCACCTACGAGCAGTACTTC. Translating it yields CAWGDSTYEQYF.

This chain uses TRBV6-4 with TRBJ2-2; 8 bases align to TRBD1. With V trimmed by 4 bases and J by 1 base, 5 bases remained unmatched. Germline V gene sequence: CDR1 MRHNA, CDR2 SNTAGT. The CDR3 length is 16 residues. CDR3 sequence: CASSAGQGRNTGELFF. DNA of the CDR3: TGTGCCAGCAGTGCCGGACAGGGTAGGAACACCGGGGAGCTGTTTTTT.

This chain connects TRBV10-3 to TRBJ2-7; unclear D gene. The CDR3 contains 15 residues. CDR1 and CDR2 (germline): ENHRY, SYGVKD. Trimming left V 1 base short and J 5 bases short, with 15 bases between. This CDR3 is CAISEFAPPADEQYF. For the CDR3, the DNA is TGTGCCATCAGTGAGTTTGCGCCGCCGGCGGACGAGCAGTACTTC.

This clone was recorded only once. V is TRBV28 and J is TRBJ2-7, with TRBD2 identical over 11 bases. The V gene end was trimmed by 2 bases and the J gene end by 0 bases; junction bases not matched to a gene: 6. The CDR3 spans 17 residues. Per the germline V gene, CDR1 is MDHEN and CDR2 is SYDVKM. CDR3 sequence (DNA): TGTGCCAGCAGTTTACGAGGTCTAGCGGGAGGCTCCTACGAGCAGTACTTC. It translates to CASSLRGLAGGSYEQYF.

This rearrangement joins TRBV6-1 to TRBJ2-2; D might be TRBD1 (6 bases). Trimming stripped 3 bases from V and 6 bases from J, with 11 bases between. Germline V lookup: CDR1 MNHNS, CDR2 SASEGT. The CDR3 is 14 amino acids. The CDR3 sequence: CASSETGRSGELFF. The CDR3 bases are TGTGCCAGCAGTGAGACAGGACGTTCCGGGGAGCTGTTTTTT.

J is TRBJ2-1 and V is TRBV11-3; D may correspond to TRBD1 or TRBD2 (6 bases each). The CDR3 has 14 amino acids. Germline CDR1 reads SGHNT; CDR2 reads YENEEA. The V gene lost 6 bases and the J gene lost 7 bases, with 16 bases spanning the gap. CDR3 sequence (DNA): TGTGCCAGCAGTCCCGGGACTGGGACAAATGAGCAGTTCTTC. It yields the protein CASSPGTGTNEQFF.

The rearrangement joins TRBV7-9 to TRBJ1-1; D call uncertain. CDR1 and CDR2 (germline): SEHNR, FQNEAQ (reference sequence). CDR3 length: 14 amino acids. V dropped 3 bases and J dropped 0 bases, with 8 bases sitting between them. CDR3 residues: CASSFGKLNTEAFF. CDR3 coding DNA: TGTGCCAGCAGCTTTGGAAAACTGAACACTGAAGCTTTCTTT.

The gene calls are TRBV6-6 and TRBJ1-1; the D gene is possibly TRBD1 (5 bases). Germline V gene sequence: CDR1 MNHNY, CDR2 SVGAGI (reference sequence). This CDR3 is 13 amino acids long. The ends were cut back, 5 bases at V and 2 bases at J, with 9 bases in the middle. DNA of the CDR3: TGTGCCAGCAGTGCTCAGGGTAACACTGAAGCTTTCTTT. Translating gives CASSAQGNTEAFF.

This sequence joins TRBV6-4 and TRBJ2-1; 9 positions agree with TRBD2. V shed 2 bases, J shed 6 bases, and the junction held 8 bases outside the gene matches. The CDR3 runs 16 residues. Per germline, CDR1 MRHNA and CDR2 SNTAGT. DNA for the CDR3: TGTGCCAGCAGTGACGTGTGGCGGGAGGGCCCCAATGAGCAGTTCTTC. Encoded protein: CASSDVWREGPNEQFF.

J is TRBJ2-3 and V is TRBV4-3; D perhaps matches TRBD2 (5 bases). In germline, CDR1 is LGHNA, CDR2 YSLEER. The CDR3 contains 19 residues. Trimming took off 2 bases at V and 1 base at J, with 22 bases between the two ends. The CDR3 spells CASSQRARTGWPGTDTQYF. The CDR3 bases are TGCGCCAGCAGCCAAAGGGCCCGGACTGGTTGGCCGGGCACAGATACGCAGTATTTT.

The V and J genes are TRBV28 and TRBJ2-1, with TRBD2 matching 14 bases. Germline V gene lookup returns CDR1 MDHEN and CDR2 SYDVKM. The CDR3 sequence is 19 residues long. V shed 6 bases and J 3 bases; nucleotides not matched to a gene: 13. CDR3 sequence reads: CASSSGSGTSGRDYNEQFF. The CDR3 DNA is TGTGCCAGCAGCTCTGGGTCGGGGACTAGCGGGAGAGACTACAATGAGCAGTTCTTC.

This clone was picked up a small number of times. Additional DNA sequences in this sample encode the identical CDR3. This sequence joins TRBV7-3 and TRBJ2-7; the D gene is possibly TRBD2 (5 bases). Trimming shortened V by 5 bases and J by 0 bases, and 11 bases separated the two germline ends. Germline CDR1 SGHTA, CDR2 FQGTGA. The CDR3 has 14 residues. As DNA, the CDR3 is TGTGCCAGCAGCCCAAGCGGTAGCTCCTACGAGCAGTACTTC. It translates to CASSPSGSSYEQYF. The full variable domain, with the rest looked up from reference TRBV7-3 and TRBJ2-7, is GAGVSQTPSNKVTEKGKYVELRCDPISGHTALYWYRQSLGQGPEFLIYFQGTGAADDSGLPNDRFFAVRPEGSVSTLKIQRTERGDSAVYLCASSPSGSSYEQYFGPGTRLTVT.

V is TRBV18 and J is TRBJ1-1; 7 bases agree with TRBD1. CDR3 length equals 16 residues. Germline loops: CDR1 KGHSH, CDR2 LQKENI. The ends lost 2 bases at V and 4 bases at J; junction bases unmatched: 10. The CDR3 here is CASSPGTDPPGTEAFF. The CDR3 nucleotides are TGTGCCAGCTCACCAGGGACAGATCCCCCGGGCACTGAAGCTTTCTTT. Full variable domain (rest looked up from reference TRBV18 and TRBJ1-1): NAGVMQNPRHLVRRRGQEARLRCSPMKGHSHVYWYRQLPEEGLKFMVYLQKENIIDESGMPKERFSAEFPKEGPSILRIQQVVRGDSAAYFCASSPGTDPPGTEAFFGQGTRLTVV.

In regard to this clone: Compared with germline, one end of the junction differs, possibly owing to a read error. This rearrangement joins TRBV7-7 to TRBJ2-1; unclear D gene. The CDR3 is 15 residues long. Germline V lookup: CDR1 SSHAT, CDR2 FNYEAQ (reference sequence). The CDR3 region has the DNA TGTGCTAGCAGCTTAGACGGTGGAAGAGCCGATGAGCAGTTCTTC. Amino acids: CASSLDGGRADEQFF.

The CDR3 DNA sequence: TGTGCCAGCAGTTTATCGGCGGGAGGGAACCAAGAGACCCAGTACTTC. Translated: CASSLSAGGNQETQYF. V and J are TRBV28 and TRBJ2-5; 9 bases map to TRBD2. The V segment lost 1 base and the J segment 0 bases; nucleotides outside the gene matches: 3. Germline V CDR1 and CDR2: MDHEN, SYDVKM. The CDR3 extends over 16 amino acids. Full variable domain (outside the CDR3, taken from reference TRBV28 and TRBJ2-5): DVKVTQSSRYLVKRTGEKVFLECVQDMDHENMFWYRQDPGLGLRLIYFSYDVKMKEKGDIPEGYSVSREKKERFSLILESASTNQTSMYLCASSLSAGGNQETQYFGPGTRLLVL.

The V gene is TRBV6-2 or TRBV6-3, the J gene TRBJ2-5; D is perhaps TRBD1 or TRBD2 (6 bases each). V was cut by 2 bases and J by 2 bases, with 15 bases left in between. The CDR3 spans 16 residues. The germline V gene encodes CDR1 MNHEY and CDR2 SVGEGT. DNA of the CDR3: TGTGCCAGCAGTTACGGGGGGCGGGCTTTACAAGAGACCCAGTACTTC. As protein: CASSYGGRALQETQYF.

J is TRBJ1-5 and V is TRBV15; D is undetermined. CDR1 is LNHNV, CDR2 YYDKDF, per germline (reference sequence). Trimming left V 2 bases short and J 8 bases short, with 10 bases between. The CDR3 runs 13 residues. The CDR3 coding sequence is TGTGCCACCAGCAGAAGCATCTGGGAGCCCCAGCATTTT. Translated: CATSRSIWEPQHF. Combining the CDR3 with reference TRBV15 and TRBJ1-5 gives the whole variable domain DAMVIQNPRYQVTQFGKPVTLSCSQTLNHNVMYWYQQKSSQAPKLLFHYYDKDFNNEADTPDNFQSRRPNTSFCFLDIRSPGLGDTAMYLCATSRSIWEPQHFGDGTRLSIL.

The chain is built from TRBV2 and TRBJ1-2; D might be TRBD1 (5 bases). The CDR3 has 13 residues. Between the trimmed V and J ends, which lost 8 bases and 2 bases, there was a span of 12 bases. CDR1 and CDR2 from the germline V gene are SNHLY and FYNNEI. The CDR3: CASARQINYGYTF. CDR3 sequence (DNA): TGTGCCAGCGCGAGACAGATAAACTATGGCTACACCTTC.

The chain uses TRBV14 and TRBJ2-7, with a possible D match to TRBD1 (6 bases). The germline CDR1 and CDR2 sequences are SGHDN and FVKESK. The ends were cut back, 4 bases at V and 0 bases at J, with 22 bases in the middle. CDR3 length equals 18 residues. CDR3 DNA sequence: TGTGCCAGCAGCCCCTCCCCGACAGGTTTCACCAGCTCCTACGAGCAGTACTTC. It specifies CASSPSPTGFTSSYEQYF.

The rearrangement links TRBV18 to TRBJ2-4; D is uncertain. V shed 3 bases and J shed 4 bases, with 4 bases lying between them. The length of the CDR3 is 12 residues. Germline CDR1 and CDR2: KGHSH and LQKENI. The CDR3 region is CASSPEKNIQYF. The CDR3 coding sequence is TGTGCCAGCTCACCCGAGAAAAACATTCAGTACTTC.

The chain recombines TRBV12-5 with TRBJ2-7, with D possibly TRBD1 on 7 matching bases. There are 12 residues in the CDR3. The V gene lost 1 base and the J gene lost 11 bases, with 12 bases spanning the gap. Germline-derived CDR1 and CDR2 are LGHNT and FRNRAP. Here the CDR3 DNA reads TGTGCTAGTGGTTTGGCCACAGGGGAGGAGTACTTC. Protein sequence: CASGLATGEEYF. Variable domain in full (rest from reference TRBV12-5 and TRBJ2-7): DARVTQTPRHKVTEMGQEVTMRCQPILGHNTVFWYRQTMMQGLELLAYFRNRAPLDDSGMPKDRFSAEMPDATLATLKIQPSEPRDSAVYFCASGLATGEEYFGPGTRLTVT.

The gene calls are TRBV6-5 and TRBJ2-3; a weak D match, TRBD1 (6 bases). Looked up from germline, CDR1 is MNHEY and CDR2 is SVGAGI. Trimming took 6 bases from V and 2 from J, leaving 12 bases between them. CDR3 length: 14 amino acids. CDR3 loop: CASRGRDNTDTQYF. In nucleotides, the CDR3 is TGTGCCAGCAGAGGCCGGGACAACACAGATACGCAGTATTTT.

The chain couples TRBV2 to TRBJ2-1; the D gene could be TRBD1 or TRBD2 (6 bases each). Germline CDR1 and CDR2: SNHLY and FYNNEI. The CDR3 totals 15 residues. V dropped 6 bases and J dropped 8 bases, with 20 bases sitting between them. The CDR3 region has the DNA TGTGCCAGCAGGGGGGGCCCTTTCGCACTCGATGAGCAGTTCTTC. The encoded protein is CASRGGPFALDEQFF.

This clone was observed a single time. This chain joins TRBV5-5 and TRBJ2-7; 9 bases map to TRBD1. CDR1 and CDR2 (germline): SGHKS, YYEKEE (reference sequence). This CDR3 spans 14 amino acids. Trimming cost V 3 bases and J 2 bases; bases outside gene matches: 3. The CDR3 region is CASSYHRGPYEQYF. CDR3 nucleotide sequence: TGTGCCAGCAGCTACCACAGGGGGCCCTACGAGCAGTACTTC.

The chain links TRBV7-3 to TRBJ1-6; TRBD1 aligns across 7 bases. Germline CDR1 is SGHTA and CDR2 is FQGTGA. Losses at the gene ends were 4 bases for V and 8 bases for J; bases not matched to a gene: 8. The CDR3 spans 15 residues. CDR3: CASSSTTGPDSPLHF. CDR3 coding DNA: TGTGCCAGCAGCTCGACGACAGGGCCCGATTCACCCCTCCACTTT.

This chain uses TRBV15 with TRBJ1-5; 7 bases match TRBD1. This CDR3 comprises 19 residues. Germline V gives CDR1 LNHNV, CDR2 YYDKDF (reference sequence). Germline trimming cut 3 bases from V and 0 bases from J; bases unmatched to any gene: 14. CDR3 protein: CATSSPGTAKLSSNQPQHF. DNA of the CDR3: TGTGCCACCAGCAGCCCCGGGACAGCCAAATTAAGTAGCAATCAGCCCCAGCATTTT.

This clone was picked up a small number of times. This chain connects TRBV4-2 to TRBJ1-1, with a tentative D call TRBD1 (5 bases). The CDR3 covers 15 residues. The germline gives CDR1 LGHNA, CDR2 YNFKEQ. V shed 1 base and J shed 3 bases, with 12 bases lying between them. The CDR3 spells CASSQASGTDTEAFF. CDR3 bases: TGTGCCAGCAGCCAAGCCTCGGGGACCGACACTGAAGCTTTCTTT.

This chain uses TRBV7-2 with TRBJ1-2, with D unresolved. Trimming shortened V by 2 bases and J by 4 bases, and 14 bases separated the two germline ends. Germline CDR1 is SGHTA and CDR2 is FQGNSA. This CDR3 region has 15 residues. CDR3 nucleotides: TGTGCCAGCAGCTTAAGCCCCATCGGTGGCTATGGCTACACCTTC. It codes for CASSLSPIGGYGYTF.